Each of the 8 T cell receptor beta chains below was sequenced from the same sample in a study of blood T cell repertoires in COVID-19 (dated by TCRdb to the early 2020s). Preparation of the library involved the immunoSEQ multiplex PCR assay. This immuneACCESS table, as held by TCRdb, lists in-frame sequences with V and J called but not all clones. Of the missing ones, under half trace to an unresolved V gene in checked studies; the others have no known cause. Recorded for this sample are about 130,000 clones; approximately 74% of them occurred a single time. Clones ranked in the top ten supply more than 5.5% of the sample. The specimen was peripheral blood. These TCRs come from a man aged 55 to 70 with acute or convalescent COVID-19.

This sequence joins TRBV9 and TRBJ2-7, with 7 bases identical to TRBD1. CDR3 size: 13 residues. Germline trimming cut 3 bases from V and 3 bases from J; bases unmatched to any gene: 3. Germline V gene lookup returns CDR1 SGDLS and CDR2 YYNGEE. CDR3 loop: CASSDRTGYEQYF. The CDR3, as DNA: TGTGCCAGCAGCGACCGGACAGGCTACGAGCAGTACTTC.

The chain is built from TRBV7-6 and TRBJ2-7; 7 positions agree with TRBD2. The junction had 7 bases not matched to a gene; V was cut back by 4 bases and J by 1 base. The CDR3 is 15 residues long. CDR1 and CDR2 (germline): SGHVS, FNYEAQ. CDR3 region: CASSSGEGRSYEQYF. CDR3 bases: TGTGCCAGCAGCTCTGGGGAGGGAAGGTCCTACGAGCAGTACTTC.

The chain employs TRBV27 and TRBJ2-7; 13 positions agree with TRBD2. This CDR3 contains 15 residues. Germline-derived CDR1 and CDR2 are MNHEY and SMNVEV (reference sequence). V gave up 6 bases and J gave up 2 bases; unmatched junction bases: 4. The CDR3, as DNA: TGTGCCAGCAGATTACTAGCGGGAGGGCCCTACGAGCAGTACTTC. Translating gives CASRLLAGGPYEQYF.

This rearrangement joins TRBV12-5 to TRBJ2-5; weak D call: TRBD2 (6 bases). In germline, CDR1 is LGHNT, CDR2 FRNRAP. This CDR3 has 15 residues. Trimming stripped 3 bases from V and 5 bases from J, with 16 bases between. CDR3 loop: CASGLGDLLGETQYF. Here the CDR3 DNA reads TGTGCTAGTGGTTTAGGGGACTTACTAGGGGAGACCCAGTACTTC. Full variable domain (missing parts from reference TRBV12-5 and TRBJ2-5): DARVTQTPRHKVTEMGQEVTMRCQPILGHNTVFWYRQTMMQGLELLAYFRNRAPLDDSGMPKDRFSAEMPDATLATLKIQPSEPRDSAVYFCASGLGDLLGETQYFGPGTRLLVL.

The CDR3 nucleotides read TGTGCCAGCAGCCAAGAGGCGGAGCGGGAATACGAGCAGTACTTC. This sequence encodes CASSQEAEREYEQYF. The V call is TRBV14, the J call TRBJ2-7; 7 nucleotides line up with TRBD2. The V segment lost 0 bases and the J segment 4 bases; nucleotides outside the gene matches: 6. The CDR3 length is 15 residues. Germline CDR1 and CDR2: SGHDN and FVKESK.

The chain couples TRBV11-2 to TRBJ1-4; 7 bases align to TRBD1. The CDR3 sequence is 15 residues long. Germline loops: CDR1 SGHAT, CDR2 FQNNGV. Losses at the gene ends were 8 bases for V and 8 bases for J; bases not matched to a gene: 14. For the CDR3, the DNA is TGTGCCAGCGGCCCTGGAGGTAGGGGGCGAGAAAAACTGTTTTTT. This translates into CASGPGGRGREKLFF.

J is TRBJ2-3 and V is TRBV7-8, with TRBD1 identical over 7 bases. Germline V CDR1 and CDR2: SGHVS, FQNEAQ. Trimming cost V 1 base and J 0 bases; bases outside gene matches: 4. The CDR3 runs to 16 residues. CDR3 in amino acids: CASSLVGQASTDTQYF. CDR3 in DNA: TGTGCCAGCAGCTTAGTAGGACAGGCTAGCACAGATACGCAGTATTTT.

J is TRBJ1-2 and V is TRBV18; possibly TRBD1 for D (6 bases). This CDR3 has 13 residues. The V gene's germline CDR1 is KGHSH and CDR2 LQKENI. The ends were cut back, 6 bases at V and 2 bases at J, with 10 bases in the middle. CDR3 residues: CASSQDRNYGYTF. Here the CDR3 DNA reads TGTGCCAGCTCCCAGGACAGAAACTATGGCTACACCTTC.